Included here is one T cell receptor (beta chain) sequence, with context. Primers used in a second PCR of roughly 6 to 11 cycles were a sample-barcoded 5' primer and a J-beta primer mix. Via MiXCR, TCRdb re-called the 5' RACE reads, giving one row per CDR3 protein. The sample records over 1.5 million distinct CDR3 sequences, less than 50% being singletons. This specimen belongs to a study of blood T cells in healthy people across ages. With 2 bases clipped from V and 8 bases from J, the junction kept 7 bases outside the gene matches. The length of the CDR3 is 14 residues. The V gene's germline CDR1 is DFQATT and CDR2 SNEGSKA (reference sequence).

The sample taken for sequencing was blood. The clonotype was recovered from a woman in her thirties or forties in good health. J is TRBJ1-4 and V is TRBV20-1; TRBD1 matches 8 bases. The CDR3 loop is CSARSQGAREKLFF. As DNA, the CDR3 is TGCAGTGCTAGATCGCAGGGGGCGAGGGAAAAACTGTTTTTT.